This is a list of T cell receptor beta chains from one sample in a study of CD8 T cells in Susac syndrome. TCRdb processed the immunoSEQ multiplex PCR reads anew with MiXCR; each CDR3 protein has one entry. The data hold fewer than 250,000 distinct CDR3 sequences, with approximately 94% observed a single time. Specimen: CD4+ T cells from PBMCs. The receptors originated from a human donor in good health. Both conserved end residues are part of each CDR3. A D gene is named only where the DNA matches it firmly. Clone sizes are given selectively: once, few, many, or a class where the clone is expanded.

j_call d_call v_call clone_size cdr3_nt cdr3_aa
TRBJ2-2 - TRBV5-1 - TGCGCCAGCAGCGTCGGACACCGGAACACCGGGGAGCTGTTTTTT CASSVGHRNTGELFF
TRBJ2-5 - TRBV18 - TGTGCCAGCTCACCGTCACCCGGGGGAGAGACCCAGTACTTC CASSPSPGGETQYF
TRBJ2-1 TRBD1 TRBV7-3 - TGTGCCAGCAGCCCGGTTCCGACAGGGAACTCCTACAATGAGCAGTTCTTC CASSPVPTGNSYNEQFF
TRBJ2-5 TRBD1 TRBV7-2 - TGTGCCAGCAGCTTAGAACAGGGGGGAAAGACCCAGTACTTC CASSLEQGGKTQYF
TRBJ1-1 - TRBV7-8 - TGTGCCAGCAGCATCCGACGGGAGAACACTGAAGCTTTCTTT CASSIRRENTEAFF
TRBJ1-1 - TRBV12-3/TRBV12-4 - TGTGCCAGCAGTTTAAAGGGGGACACTGAAGCTTTCTTT CASSLKGDTEAFF
TRBJ2-3 - TRBV29-1 once TGCAGCGTTCCTCAGCCCCCGGGAGATACGCAGTATTTT CSVPQPPGDTQYF
TRBJ2-5 TRBD2 TRBV7-3 once TGTGCCAGCAGCTTAGGGGCGGGGGGGCTTGAGACCCAGTACTTC CASSLGAGGLETQYF
TRBJ2-5 TRBD2 TRBV11-2 - TGTGCCAGCAGCTTAGAGGTCCTAGCGGGGATCGCGTACTTC CASSLEVLAGIAYF
TRBJ1-2 - TRBV24-1 - TGTGCCACCAGTGCTGACGCGTACTATGGCTACACCTTC CATSADAYYGYTF
TRBJ1-6 - TRBV5-1 - TGCGCCAGCAGCTTGGAGGCTAGTTCACCCCTCCACTTT CASSLEASSPLHF
TRBJ2-1 TRBD2 TRBV6-2/TRBV6-3 - TGTGCCAGCAGTTCACTAGCGAATGAGCAGTTCTTC CASSSLANEQFF
TRBJ1-2 - TRBV6-2/TRBV6-3 - TGTGCCAGCAGTTACAACCTCGGAGTCGGGACAACCGACGGCTACACCTTC CASSYNLGVGTTDGYTF
TRBJ1-1 TRBD1 TRBV28 - TGTGCCAGCAGTTCCCGACCACAGGGGGCGGACACTGAAGCTTTCTTT CASSSRPQGADTEAFF
TRBJ2-2 - TRBV7-2 - TGTGCCAGCAGCCGACAGCCCACCGGGGAGCTGTTTTTT CASSRQPTGELFF
TRBJ2-6 - TRBV7-3 once TGTGCCAGCAGCTTAAACAGCCGGGGGGCCAACGTCCTGACTTTC CASSLNSRGANVLTF
TRBJ2-2 TRBD1 TRBV19 - TGTGCCAGTAGAGTCCCGGGACAGGCGAACACCGGGGAGCTGTTTTTT CASRVPGQANTGELFF
TRBJ1-1 - TRBV11-2 - TGTGCCAGCAGCCCCCAGAGGGCAATTGAAGCTTTCTTT CASSPQRAIEAFF
TRBJ1-1 - TRBV30 - TGTGCCTGGAGTCGGCGGTATGAGGGGCTCATGAACACTGAAGCTTTCTTT CAWSRRYEGLMNTEAFF
TRBJ2-1 TRBD1 TRBV9 once TGTGCCAGCAGCGTGTCGGACAGGACAAACAATGAGCAGTTCTTC CASSVSDRTNNEQFF
TRBJ1-1 - TRBV18 - TGTGCCAGCTCACCAAAACAGAACACTGAAGCTTTCTTT CASSPKQNTEAFF
TRBJ1-4 - TRBV20-1 - TGCAGTGCTAGAGCGGGGCCCGGGGGTGAAAAACTGTTTTTT CSARAGPGGEKLFF
TRBJ1-6 - TRBV7-2 - TGTGCCAGCAGCTTAAATCGTTCACCCCTCCACTTT CASSLNRSPLHF
TRBJ1-1 - TRBV5-1 - TGCGCCAGGAGTCTGGCTGGAGACACTGAAGCTTTCTTT CARSLAGDTEAFF
TRBJ2-5 - TRBV11-2 - TGTGCCAGCAGCTTAAGTACACGCCAGACCCAGTACTTC CASSLSTRQTQYF
TRBJ2-1 TRBD1 TRBV5-6 - TGTGCCAGCAGCCCCGAACAGGGGAGCTCCTACAATGAGCAGTTCTTC CASSPEQGSSYNEQFF
TRBJ2-5 - TRBV7-2 - TGTGCCAGCAGCCGGGACCACGGCGGGGAGACCCAGTACTTC CASSRDHGGETQYF
TRBJ1-6 TRBD1 TRBV5-1 few TGCGCCAGCAGCTTGAGGACAGGAGGTAATTCACCCCTCCACTTT CASSLRTGGNSPLHF
TRBJ2-3 TRBD2 TRBV6-5 - TGTGCCAGCAGTGGCTCGACTAGCGGGGGGCGTACTAGCACAGATACGCAGTATTTT CASSGSTSGGRTSTDTQYF